The clone carrying this TCR beta chain appeared many times. The library targeted TCRbeta and was prepared with unique molecular identifiers. A single record per CDR3 protein comes from TCRdb applying MiXCR to the PCR reads. The sample lists under 450,000 distinct CDR3 sequences, more than 10% occurring once. This record comes from a study of T-cell reconstitution after alpha-beta-depleted transplantation in children. The germline gives CDR1 SGHRS, CDR2 YFSETQ. V was pared by 2 bases and J by 8 bases, with 2 bases of the junction left unmatched. The CDR3 length is 13 residues. Sequenced here: PBMCs, sampled from the stem cell graft. The TCR comes from a human donor who donated a stem cell graft to a child with Fanconi anemia. This sequence joins TRBV5-1 and TRBJ2-4, with 9 positions matching TRBD1. The CDR3 DNA reads as TGCGCCAGCAGCTTACAGGGGGCGGACATTCAGTACTTC. This codes for CASSLQGADIQYF.